This T cell receptor (beta chain) stems from a study of regulatory T cells in long-lasting Graves disease. Findings and caveats of the study: Persistent disease preferred TRBV28, TRBJ1-2 and TRBJ2-5; new disease, TRBV20-1 and TRBJ2-1.

Specified time point: newly diagnosed GD, antithyroid drugs for less than 3 months. TCR sequences were obtained from RNA taken from PBMCs. The patient group derived from an endocrinology department in Xi'an, China. Construction of the TCR beta libraries employed iRepertoire HTBI primers in conjunction with Arm-PCR of CDR3 regions. MiXCR, run by TCRdb on the multiplex PCR reads, gives a single entry per CDR3 protein. The profile shows hundreds of thousands of distinct CDR3 sequences, roughly 13% of them singletons. The CDR3 length is 16 residues. Germline V gene lookup returns CDR1 MGHRA and CDR2 YSYEKL. Trimming stripped 6 bases from V and 6 bases from J, with 20 bases between. This clonotype came up a few times. Its cognate antigen is unknown. The same sample was also used in a study of T cells in Graves' hyperthyroidism and ophthalmopathy. That study reports: Newly diagnosed hyperthyroidism patients aged 18 to 65 years had disease lasting under 2 months. Most clonotypes expanded in the thyroid (above 0.001) were also present in blood.

This sequence originates from a man aged 30 to 45 with Graves disease. Sequenced here: peripheral blood mononuclear cells (PBMCs), sampled at new diagnosis, from a patient treated with antithyroid drugs. The genes are TRBV4-1 and TRBJ2-2, with D perhaps being TRBD1 or TRBD2 (7 bases each). In DNA form, the CDR3 reads TGCGCCAGCAGGAGGGTCCGCAGCGGGACAGCCGGGGAGCTGTTTTTT. Its protein is CASRRVRSGTAGELFF.